Included here is one T cell receptor beta chain sequence, with context. What it binds is unknown. This sample was included in a study of beta chain features in type 1 diabetes. The study's findings and limits: Shortening of TCRB CDR3s, moderate but significant, appeared in all four CD4+ subsets of Type 1 diabetes patients.

Sorted populations were all over 95% pure. All of the isolated RNA was reverse transcribed, so expressed TCRB transcripts were sequenced. Sequencing used immunoSEQ multiplex PCR; TCRdb keeps in-frame clones, though not all of them. The table shows 550,000 to 850,000 clones, with roughly 13% occurring only once. The V gene end was trimmed by 4 bases and the J gene end by 8 bases; junction bases not matched to a gene: 9. Germline V gene sequence: CDR1 SGHRS, CDR2 YFSETQ. The CDR3 extends over 15 amino acids. Sequences were obtained from naive CD4+ T cells from blood. This receptor was obtained from a man between 18 and 29 years old with type 1 diabetes. The gene calls are TRBV5-1 and TRBJ1-6; 7 bases line up with TRBD1. The CDR3: CASSLGGGDDSPLHF. The CDR3, as DNA: TGCGCCAGCAGCCTAGGAGGGGGCGATGATTCACCCCTCCACTTT.